A single T cell receptor beta chain is shown here with its context. PCR used 60 Vbeta primers and 13 Jbeta primers. The protocol was immunoSEQ multiplex PCR, while the TCRdb copy is restricted to in-frame clones and leaves out a portion. The data show 150,000 to 180,000 clones, 60% to 85% seen once. This entry belongs to a study of cytomegalovirus exposure and HLA in healthy donors. Turning to the study itself: From donors who were HLA-typed, an early data release held about 85 million unique TCRs.

The ends were cut back, 0 bases at V and 3 bases at J, with 8 bases in the middle. The CDR3 is made up of 14 amino acids. Germline lookup yields CDR1 LGHNA and CDR2 YNFKEQ. Sequences were obtained from PBMCs. This chain links TRBV4-2 with TRBJ1-1, with D unclear. The TCR comes from a woman aged 40-49 years in good health and CMV-seronegative. DNA of the CDR3: TGTGCCAGCAGCCAAGATCCACGGGACACTGAAGCTTTCTTT. Protein sequence: CASSQDPRDTEAFF.